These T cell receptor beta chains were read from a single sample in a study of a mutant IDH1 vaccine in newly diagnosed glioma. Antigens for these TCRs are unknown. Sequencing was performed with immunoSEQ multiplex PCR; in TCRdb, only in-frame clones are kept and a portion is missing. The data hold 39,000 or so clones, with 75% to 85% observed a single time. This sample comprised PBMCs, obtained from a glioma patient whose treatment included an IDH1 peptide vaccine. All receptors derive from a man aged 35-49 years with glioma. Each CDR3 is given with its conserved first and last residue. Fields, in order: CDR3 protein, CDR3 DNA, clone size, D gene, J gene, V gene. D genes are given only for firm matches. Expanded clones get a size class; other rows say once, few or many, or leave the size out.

cdr3_aa: CASSLARGLSNQPQHF
cdr3_nt: TGTGCCAGCAGCTTAGCGCGGGGGCTTAGCAATCAGCCCCAGCATTTT
clone_size: NA
d_call: NA
j_call: TRBJ1-5
v_call: TRBV7-9

cdr3_aa: CASSRVYEQYF
cdr3_nt: TGTGCCAGCAGCCGGGTTTACGAGCAGTACTTC
clone_size: NA
d_call: NA
j_call: TRBJ2-7
v_call: TRBV6-1

cdr3_aa: CASQPGGGWNEQYF
cdr3_nt: TGTGCCAGCCAGCCGGGAGGGGGCTGGAACGAGCAGTACTTC
clone_size: NA
d_call: NA
j_call: TRBJ2-7
v_call: TRBV25-1

cdr3_aa: CSARVELTQYF
cdr3_nt: TGCAGTGCTAGAGTCGAGCTGACCCAGTACTTC
clone_size: NA
d_call: NA
j_call: TRBJ2-5
v_call: TRBV20-1

cdr3_aa: CASSLAARGTGELFF
cdr3_nt: TGTGCCAGCAGCTTAGCCGCGAGGGGTACCGGGGAGCTGTTTTTT
clone_size: NA
d_call: NA
j_call: TRBJ2-2
v_call: TRBV7-8

cdr3_aa: CASSSSGTFGELFF
cdr3_nt: TGTGCCAGCAGCTCATCCGGGACCTTCGGGGAGCTGTTTTTT
clone_size: NA
d_call: NA
j_call: TRBJ2-2
v_call: TRBV7-8

cdr3_aa: CASTDIHYGYTF
cdr3_nt: TGCGCCAGCACGGACATTCACTATGGCTACACCTTC
clone_size: NA
d_call: NA
j_call: TRBJ1-2
v_call: TRBV5-1

cdr3_aa: CASKDRDHNEKLFF
cdr3_nt: TGTGCCAGCAAGGACAGGGATCATAATGAAAAACTGTTTTTT
clone_size: NA
d_call: TRBD1
j_call: TRBJ1-4
v_call: TRBV2

cdr3_aa: CAGQTGTLYEQYF
cdr3_nt: TGTGCCGGTCAGACCGGGACCCTCTACGAGCAGTACTTC
clone_size: once
d_call: NA
j_call: TRBJ2-7
v_call: TRBV6-1

cdr3_aa: CASSRGVAYGYTF
cdr3_nt: TGTGCCAGCAGTCGAGGGGTGGCCTATGGCTACACCTTC
clone_size: NA
d_call: NA
j_call: TRBJ1-2
v_call: TRBV2

cdr3_aa: CASSQGLADNEQFF
cdr3_nt: TGCGCCAGCAGCCAGGGACTAGCGGACAATGAGCAGTTCTTC
clone_size: NA
d_call: TRBD2
j_call: TRBJ2-1
v_call: TRBV4-1

cdr3_aa: CASSELEFSGNTIYF
cdr3_nt: TGTGCCAGCAGTGAATTGGAGTTCTCTGGAAACACCATATATTTT
clone_size: NA
d_call: NA
j_call: TRBJ1-3
v_call: TRBV6-1

cdr3_aa: CASSWDRDNSPLHF
cdr3_nt: TGTGCCAGCAGCTGGGACAGGGATAATTCACCCCTCCACTTT
clone_size: few
d_call: TRBD1
j_call: TRBJ1-6
v_call: TRBV25-1

cdr3_aa: CASRLRTSNAGELFF
cdr3_nt: TGTGCCAGCAGACTTAGGACTAGCAATGCCGGGGAGCTGTTTTTT
clone_size: NA
d_call: TRBD2
j_call: TRBJ2-2
v_call: TRBV2

cdr3_aa: CASSLVRGNTEAFF
cdr3_nt: TGTGCCAGCAGCTTAGTCAGGGGAAACACTGAAGCTTTCTTT
clone_size: few
d_call: NA
j_call: TRBJ1-1
v_call: TRBV11-2

cdr3_aa: CASSLAVRNNSPLHF
cdr3_nt: TGTGCCAGCAGCTTAGCAGTGAGAAATAATTCACCCCTCCACTTT
clone_size: NA
d_call: NA
j_call: TRBJ1-6
v_call: TRBV7-9

cdr3_aa: CASSLSANTEAFF
cdr3_nt: TGTGCCAGCAGCTTGTCCGCGAACACTGAAGCTTTCTTT
clone_size: NA
d_call: NA
j_call: TRBJ1-1
v_call: TRBV7-9

cdr3_aa: CASSPAGWRTSGDTDTQYF
cdr3_nt: TGTGCCAGCAGCCCAGCTGGGTGGCGGACGTCAGGGGACACAGATACGCAGTATTTT
clone_size: NA
d_call: NA
j_call: TRBJ2-3
v_call: TRBV7-9